This TCR beta chain was documented in a study of blood T cell repertoires in COVID-19. The ends were cut back, 0 bases at V and 5 bases at J, with 10 bases in the middle. The CDR3 length is 15 residues. CDR1 is PRHDT and CDR2 is FYEKMQ in the germline V gene (reference sequence). This clone was picked up one time. In the authors' workflow: Researchers report that nucleated cell counts were estimated from reference gene primer amplification. The data were produced by immunoSEQ multiplex PCR, yet TCRdb's version contains in-frame clones alone and is incomplete. The DNA gave D and trimming, while V, J and clone size come from that table. The sample consists of some 300,000 clones, over 85% of them appearing once.

Sequencing was performed on PBMCs or T cells enriched from blood (not recorded which). The source is a woman aged 45-59 years who had been exposed to COVID-19. This chain uses TRBV13 with TRBJ1-4; possible D gene TRBD1, 5 bases. The CDR3 DNA reads as TGTGCCAGCAGCTTAGGGGGCAGGGCAAATGAAAAACTGTTTTTT. Amino acid sequence: CASSLGGRANEKLFF.